This entry lists 8 T cell receptor beta chains sequenced from one sample in a study of T cells in Graves' hyperthyroidism and ophthalmopathy. Amplification yielded TCR beta CDR3 regions, with RNA transcripts as the source. Researchers ran a first-round RT-PCR on the TCR CDR3 using the HTBI primer set. A single record per CDR3 protein comes from TCRdb applying MiXCR to the multiplex PCR reads. The sample has a few hundred thousand distinct CDR3 sequences; 15% to 17% are singletons. Material for sequencing was blood. These receptors originate from a woman aged 30 to 39 with Graves' hyperthyroidism.

In its sample, this clonotype was seen many times. V is TRBV28 and J is TRBJ1-5; TRBD1 might be the D (5 bases). The CDR3 extends over 13 amino acids. Trimming stripped 6 bases from V and 9 bases from J, with 15 bases between. Germline V lookup: CDR1 MDHEN, CDR2 SYDVKM. In DNA, the CDR3 is TGTGCCAGCAGCGCGGGCCAGGGTCCGCCCCAGCATTTT. Translation: CASSAGQGPPQHF.

The chain carries TRBV11-3 and TRBJ2-2; D call uncertain. Germline loops: CDR1 SGHNT, CDR2 YENEEA. V lost 8 bases and J 0 bases, leaving 16 bases between the germline ends. The CDR3 has 16 amino acids. CDR3 region: CASGLVYGPNTGELFF. In DNA form, the CDR3 reads TGTGCCAGCGGCCTAGTTTACGGCCCGAACACCGGGGAGCTGTTTTTT.

This clonotype has a handful of counts. The CDR3 bases are TGTGCCACCAGCAGAGAACCGGGACAGGGTTTTTACGAGCAGTACTTC. Translating it yields CATSREPGQGFYEQYF. The chain is built from TRBV15 and TRBJ2-7; 9 bases are a match to TRBD1. This CDR3 contains 16 residues. Looked up from germline, CDR1 is LNHNV and CDR2 is YYDKDF (reference sequence). V lost 0 bases to trimming and J lost 4 bases; unmatched junction nucleotides: 7.

This clonotype was counted ten times or more. The chain recombines TRBV3-1 with TRBJ2-3, with D tentatively TRBD2 (5 bases). CDR1 is LGHDT, CDR2 YNNKEL, per germline (reference sequence). Trimming took 4 bases from V and 4 from J, leaving 12 bases between them. The CDR3 runs 14 residues. The CDR3 nucleotides are TGTGCCAGCAGCCTCAGTGGGAGTGCAGATACGCAGTATTTT. It is translated as CASSLSGSADTQYF.

This clonotype was seen a handful of times. The chain links TRBV7-9 to TRBJ2-5, with D maybe TRBD1 (5 bases). The V end lost 5 bases, the J end lost 0 bases, and 13 bases lay between the germline ends. This CDR3 has 15 residues. Looked up from germline, CDR1 is SEHNR and CDR2 is FQNEAQ (reference sequence). The CDR3 region is CASSGRQTYQETQYF. In nucleotides, the CDR3 is TGTGCCAGCAGCGGAAGACAGACGTACCAAGAGACCCAGTACTTC.

On this clonotype itself: One base away lies a much larger clone, so this may be a sequencing read error. This rearrangement joins TRBV6-5 to TRBJ2-2; 7 bases line up with TRBD1. Germline CDR1 reads MNHEY; CDR2 reads SVGAGI. The CDR3 totals 13 residues. The CDR3 nucleotides read TGTGCCAGCAGTTACGGACAGGCCGGGGAGCTGCTTTTT. Translation: CASSYGQAGELLF.

This clonotype was seen at least ten times. This chain uses TRBV5-1 with TRBJ2-1; D gene ambiguous. The germline V gene encodes CDR1 SGHRS and CDR2 YFSETQ. V shed 4 bases and J shed 5 bases, with 13 bases lying between them. This CDR3 region has 14 residues. The DNA for the CDR3 is TGCGCCAGCAGCACAGAAAGTGTCCACAATGAGCAGTTCTTC. This gives the protein CASSTESVHNEQFF.

This clonotype was counted at least ten times. This rearrangement joins TRBV6-1 to TRBJ1-1; D not certain. This CDR3 region has 15 residues. Between the trimmed V and J ends, which lost 6 bases and 1 base, there was a span of 15 bases. Per germline, CDR1 MNHNS and CDR2 SASEGT. The CDR3 spells CASRPGRRKNTEAFF. In nucleotides, the CDR3 is TGTGCCAGCAGGCCCGGACGGAGAAAGAACACTGAAGCTTTCTTT.